The clone carrying this T cell receptor (beta chain) was detected a few times. Its antigen remains unidentified. The CDR3 is 13 amino acids. In germline, CDR1 is SGHTA, CDR2 FQGTGA. Trimming stripped 5 bases from V and 8 bases from J, with 13 bases between. This specimen comes from a study of T-cell memory formation after mild COVID-19. Study-wide background: Largely donor-specific sequence clusters came from two donors. The study, taken as a whole, reports: Several responding clones turned up in pre-infection memory, indicating that cross-reactive memory may have taken part. There was a balanced CD4/CD8 profile in clones contracting day 15 to 85, and later expanders leaned CD4+.

In TCRdb, the 5' RACE reads were re-called with MiXCR into one record per CDR3 protein. The sample contains about 170,000 distinct CDR3 sequences, roughly 13% of which appear only once. The source is a man aged 18-30 years who had mild COVID-19 (a few samples of this study predate the infection). Cell type and time point are not known. Input material: PBMCs or a T cell subset sorted from them (not recorded which). J is TRBJ1-5 and V is TRBV7-3, with no clear D. As DNA, the CDR3 is TGTGCCAGCAGCCGTACCTTAGATGAGCCCCAGCATTTT. Residues: CASSRTLDEPQHF.